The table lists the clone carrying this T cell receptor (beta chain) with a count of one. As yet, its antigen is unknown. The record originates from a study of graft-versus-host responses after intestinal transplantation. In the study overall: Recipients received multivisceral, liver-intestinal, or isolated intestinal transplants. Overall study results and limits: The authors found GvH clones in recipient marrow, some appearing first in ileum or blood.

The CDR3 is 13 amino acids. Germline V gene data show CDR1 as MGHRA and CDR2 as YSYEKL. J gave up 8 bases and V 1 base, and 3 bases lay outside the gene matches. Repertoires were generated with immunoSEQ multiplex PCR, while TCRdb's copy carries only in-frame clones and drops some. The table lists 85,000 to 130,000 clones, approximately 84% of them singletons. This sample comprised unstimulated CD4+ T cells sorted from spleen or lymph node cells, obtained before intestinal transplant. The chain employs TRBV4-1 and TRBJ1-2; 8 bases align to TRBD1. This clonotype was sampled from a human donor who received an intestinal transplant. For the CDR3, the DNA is TGCGCCAGCAGCCAAGTTCCAGGGGGCGGCTACACCTTC. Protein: CASSQVPGGGYTF.